This T cell receptor beta chain was captured in a study of blood T cell repertoires in COVID-19. Study as a whole: Researchers got acute and convalescent COVID-19 samples from the United States, Italy and Spain. PBMCs, B-cell-depleted T cells, or T cells provided the cDNA or gDNA that made up the material.

Trimming removed 4 bases at V and 1 base at J, with 14 bases between. CDR1 is SGDLS and CDR2 is YYNGEE in the germline V gene. This CDR3 region has 15 residues. Original data processing: The assay estimated nucleated cells by amplifying reference gene primers. The table came from immunoSEQ multiplex PCR; TCRdb's copy has only in-frame clones and leaves some out. Clone size and the V and J calls come from that table; the DNA yielded D and trimming. Of around 190,000 clones detected, around 90% appear once; the ten largest clones hold about 4.4%. This clone was detected only a few times. The chain joins TRBV9 to TRBJ2-5; weak D call: TRBD2 (6 bases). Sequencing input: peripheral blood. The source of this sequence is a human donor in a cohort sampled during active COVID-19. This chain's CDR3 is CASSTGTVLQETQYF. The CDR3 nucleotides are TGTGCCAGCAGCACGGGGACTGTCCTCCAAGAGACCCAGTACTTC.